This T cell receptor beta chain was recorded in a study of regulatory T cells in long-lasting Graves disease. Time point indicated: newly diagnosed GD, antithyroid drugs for less than 3 months. RNA from PBMCs was the source of the TCR library. This clonotype was seen a few times. This CDR3 is built from 13 residues. Trimming shortened V by 5 bases and J by 0 bases, and 6 bases separated the two germline ends. Per the germline V gene, CDR1 is SGHTA and CDR2 is FQGTGA. Relying on iRepertoire HTBI primers and Arm-PCR of CDR3 regions, the team built TCR beta libraries. Using its own MiXCR run on the multiplex PCR reads, TCRdb lists one record per CDR3 protein. The table has roughly 430,000 distinct CDR3 sequences, about 15% seen once. The sample was also linked to a second study, of T cells in Graves' hyperthyroidism and ophthalmopathy.

This sequence joins TRBV7-3 and TRBJ2-3; D not resolved. The sequence was collected from a woman aged 25 to 45 with Graves disease. The starting material was peripheral blood mononuclear cells (PBMCs), obtained at new diagnosis, from a patient treated with antithyroid drugs. The CDR3 spells CASSQRSTDTQYF. The CDR3 DNA follows: TGTGCCAGCAGCCAGCGCAGCACAGATACGCAGTATTTT.